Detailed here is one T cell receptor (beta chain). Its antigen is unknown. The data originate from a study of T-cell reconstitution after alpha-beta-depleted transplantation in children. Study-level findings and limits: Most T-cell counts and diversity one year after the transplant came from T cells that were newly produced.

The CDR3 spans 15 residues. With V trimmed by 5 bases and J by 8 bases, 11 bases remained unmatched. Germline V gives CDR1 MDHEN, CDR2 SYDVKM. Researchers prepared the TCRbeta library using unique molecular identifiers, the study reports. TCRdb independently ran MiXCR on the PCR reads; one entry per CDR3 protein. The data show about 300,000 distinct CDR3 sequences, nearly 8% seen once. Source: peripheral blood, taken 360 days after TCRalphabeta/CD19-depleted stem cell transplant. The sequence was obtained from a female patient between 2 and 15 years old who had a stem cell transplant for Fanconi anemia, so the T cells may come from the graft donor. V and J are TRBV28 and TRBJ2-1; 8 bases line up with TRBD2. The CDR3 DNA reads TGTGCCAGCAGTCTCAACCGGGGGGGCCTGCATGAGCAGTTCTTC. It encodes CASSLNRGGLHEQFF. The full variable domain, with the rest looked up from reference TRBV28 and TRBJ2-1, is DVKVTQSSRYLVKRTGEKVFLECVQDMDHENMFWYRQDPGLGLRLIYFSYDVKMKEKGDIPEGYSVSREKKERFSLILESASTNQTSMYLCASSLNRGGLHEQFFGPGTRLTVL.